This T cell receptor beta chain was sequenced for a study of OX40 agonist ivuxolimab in advanced cancers. A word on this clone: The antigen is unknown.

Notes on the study in general: In CD8+ T cells, expanded clones were on average more numerous than in CD4+.

V lost 4 bases and J 9 bases, leaving 4 bases between the germline ends. Germline values: CDR1 LNHDA, CDR2 SQIVND (reference sequence). This CDR3 comprises 10 residues. Produced via immunoSEQ multiplex PCR; TCRdb's table is partial and in-frame only. The sample consists of about 91,000 clones, around four fifths of them appearing once. Material: CD4+ or CD8+ T cells sorted from blood, obtained in a trial of the OX40 agonist ivuxolimab. This TCR derives from an adult with an advanced solid tumor such as melanoma, head and neck, liver or kidney cancer. The chain employs TRBV19 and TRBJ2-1; D not certain. Here the CDR3 DNA reads TGTGCCAGTAGTAGGGGTGAGCAGTTCTTC. Translating gives CASSRGEQFF.